This TCR beta chain stems from a study of shared clonotypes between healthy human individuals. This clone was seen only a few times. As yet, its antigen is unknown. The CDR3 loop spans 14 amino acids. In germline, CDR1 is SEHNR, CDR2 FQNEAQ (reference sequence). V was pared by 1 base and J by 6 bases, with 12 bases between. CD4+ cell separation produced CD45RA+ naive and CD45RA-negative memory subsets. Findings and limits, study-wide: Some naive CD4 clonotypes, approximately 4.5%, turned up in common across a handful of donors.

Using immunoSEQ multiplex PCR, the repertoire was profiled, and TCRdb retains in-frame clones only, with some absent. The sample records about a million clones, about 75% being singletons. This receptor was identified in a man younger than 30 in good health. The V and J genes are TRBV7-9 and TRBJ2-5; D gene unclear. Sequencing was carried out using memory CD4+ T cells sorted from blood. Documented subset: CD45RA-negative fraction. This CDR3 is CASSLVAAAQTQYF. For the CDR3, the DNA is TGTGCCAGCAGCTTAGTGGCAGCAGCTCAGACCCAGTACTTC.